This is a list of T cell receptor beta chains from one sample in a study of cytomegalovirus exposure and HLA in healthy donors. Assay: immunoSEQ multiplex PCR; the TCRdb copy retains only in-frame clones and omits some. This repertoire shows 55,000 to 70,000 clones, 91% found once; its top ten account for approximately 2%. Sequenced sample: PBMCs. The receptors shown here come from a woman aged 30 to 39 in good health and CMV-seronegative. The CDR3 runs from the conserved cysteine through the conserved F or W. Fields, in order: clone size, CDR3 length, J gene, D gene, V gene, CDR3 protein, CDR3 DNA. A D gene is named only where the DNA matches it firmly. Clone size is shown for a subset of rows, as once, few, many or a class of expanded clone.

>NA|16|TRBJ1-2|TRBD1|TRBV7-2
CASSTIQDRGFYGYTF
TGTGCCAGCAGCACCATCCAGGACAGGGGATTCTATGGCTACACCTTC
>few|14|TRBJ2-7|TRBD1|TRBV7-6
CASSAGQGTYEQYF
TGTGCCAGCAGCGCGGGACAGGGGACCTACGAGCAGTACTTC
>NA|17|TRBJ2-3|NA|TRBV5-5
CASTLGPGETSTDTQYF
TGTGCCAGCACCCTAGGGCCGGGAGAAACTAGCACAGATACGCAGTATTTT
>NA|15|TRBJ2-1|TRBD2|TRBV6-6
CASSSSGASYNEQFF
TGTGCCAGCAGCTCAAGCGGGGCCTCCTACAATGAGCAGTTCTTC
>NA|20|TRBJ2-5|TRBD2|TRBV9
CASSPGDSGLAGGWGETQYF
TGTGCCAGCAGCCCGGGAGACAGTGGACTAGCGGGGGGATGGGGGGAGACCCAGTACTTC
>once|13|TRBJ2-1|NA|TRBV5-1
CASSTDWFNEQFF
TGCGCCAGCAGCACCGACTGGTTCAATGAGCAGTTCTTC
>NA|16|TRBJ2-3|TRBD1|TRBV6-5
CASSYDPGTVTDTQYF
TGTGCCAGCAGTTACGACCCGGGGACAGTTACAGATACGCAGTATTTT
>NA|15|TRBJ2-7|TRBD2|TRBV27
CASSFLLAGDYEQYF
TGTGCCAGCAGTTTTTTACTAGCGGGTGACTACGAGCAGTACTTC
>NA|13|TRBJ1-2|NA|TRBV30
CAWRLQGWGGYTF
TGTGCCTGGAGGCTACAGGGATGGGGTGGCTACACCTTC
>NA|16|TRBJ2-7|NA|TRBV19
CASTPPRGSGDYEQYF
TGTGCCAGTACTCCCCCTCGGGGATCCGGAGATTACGAGCAGTACTTC
>NA|15|TRBJ1-1|TRBD1|TRBV9
CASSVEMTGLAEAFF
TGTGCCAGCAGCGTTGAAATGACAGGGCTCGCTGAAGCTTTCTTT
>NA|17|TRBJ2-2|TRBD1|TRBV18
CASSPAATGGGTGELFF
TGTGCCAGCTCACCGGCGGCGACAGGGGGCGGCACCGGGGAGCTGTTTTTT
>NA|14|TRBJ1-2|TRBD1|TRBV19
CASSIIQGDYGYTF
TGTGCCAGTAGTATAATCCAGGGGGACTATGGCTACACCTTC
>NA|12|TRBJ2-1|NA|TRBV27
CASSFSGGGQFF
TGTGCCAGCAGTTTTTCCGGGGGAGGGCAGTTCTTC
>NA|17|TRBJ1-5|TRBD1|TRBV6-1
CASSEHSDRWKYQPQHF
TGTGCCAGCAGTGAACATTCGGACAGGTGGAAATATCAGCCCCAGCATTTT
>NA|15|TRBJ1-3|NA|TRBV30
CAWSVRLISGNTIYF
TGTGCCTGGAGTGTTAGACTGATCTCTGGAAACACCATATATTTT
>NA|16|TRBJ2-1|TRBD2|TRBV5-1
CASSLELAGGSNEQFF
TGCGCCAGCAGCTTGGAACTAGCGGGAGGCTCTAATGAGCAGTTCTTC
>NA|15|TRBJ1-3|TRBD1|TRBV27
CASSPNRGDGNTIYF
TGTGCCAGCAGTCCGAACAGGGGCGACGGAAACACCATATATTTT
>NA|14|TRBJ2-7|TRBD2|TRBV7-2
CASSLGLEYGEQYF
TGTGCCAGCAGCCTGGGACTAGAGTACGGCGAGCAGTACTTC
>NA|14|TRBJ1-1|NA|TRBV5-1
CASSPGTLNTEAFF
TGCGCCAGCAGTCCCGGGACATTGAACACTGAAGCTTTCTTT
>NA|14|TRBJ1-1|NA|TRBV7-2
CASSLLTREREAFF
TGTGCCAGCAGCTTATTAACGCGGGAACGTGAAGCTTTCTTT
>NA|18|TRBJ1-3|NA|TRBV27
CASSQLGAGDESGNTIYF
TGTGCCAGCAGTCAACTGGGTGCGGGGGATGAATCTGGAAACACCATATATTTT
>NA|11|TRBJ2-7|TRBD2|TRBV28
CASSKLAAQYF
TGTGCCAGCAGTAAACTAGCGGCGCAGTACTTC
>NA|15|TRBJ2-5|TRBD2|TRBV5-4
CASSLAASGQETQYF
TGTGCCAGCAGCTTGGCGGCTAGCGGGCAAGAGACCCAGTACTTC
>NA|13|TRBJ2-3|TRBD2|TRBV2
CASSGRAGGAQYF
TGTGCCAGCAGTGGTCGAGCGGGAGGGGCGCAGTATTTT
>NA|14|TRBJ1-5|NA|TRBV5-5
CASSLEGEGQPQHF
TGTGCCAGCAGCTTGGAAGGGGAGGGTCAGCCCCAGCATTTT
>NA|16|TRBJ2-6|NA|TRBV28
CASNLQASSGANVLTF
TGTGCCAGCAACTTACAGGCAAGCTCTGGGGCCAACGTCCTGACTTTC
>NA|13|TRBJ2-3|TRBD2|TRBV2
CASGRARTDTQYF
TGTGCCAGCGGGAGGGCGAGGACAGATACGCAGTATTTT